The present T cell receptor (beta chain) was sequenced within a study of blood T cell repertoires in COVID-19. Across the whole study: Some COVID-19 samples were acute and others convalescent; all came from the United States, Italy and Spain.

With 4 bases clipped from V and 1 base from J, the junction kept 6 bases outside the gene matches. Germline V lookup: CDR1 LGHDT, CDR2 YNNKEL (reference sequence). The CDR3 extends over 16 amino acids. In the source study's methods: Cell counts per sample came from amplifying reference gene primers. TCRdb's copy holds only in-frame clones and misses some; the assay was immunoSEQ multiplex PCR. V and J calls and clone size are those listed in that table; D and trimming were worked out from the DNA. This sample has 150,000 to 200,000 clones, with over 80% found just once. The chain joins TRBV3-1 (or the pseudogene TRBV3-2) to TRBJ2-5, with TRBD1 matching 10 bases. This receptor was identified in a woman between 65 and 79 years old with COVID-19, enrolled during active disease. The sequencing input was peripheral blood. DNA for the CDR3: TGTGCCAGCAGCCCCGGACAGGGGGTAATCCAAGAGACCCAGTACTTC. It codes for CASSPGQGVIQETQYF.